Following are 22 T cell receptor beta chains from one sample sequenced in a study of cytotoxic CD8 clonotypes in ibrutinib-treated CLL. Here immunoSEQ multiplex PCR was the method, and the copy in TCRdb shows in-frame clones only, minus some. The table lists tens of thousands of clones, 50% to 80% of them singletons. The material sequenced was PBMCs, taken after 24 months of ibrutinib treatment. The receptors stem from a human donor with chronic lymphocytic leukemia.

This chain links TRBV18 with TRBJ1-2, with 11 bases lining up with TRBD1. The CDR3 is 14 residues long. Unmatched junction bases numbered 0, after V lost 3 bases and J lost 3 bases. Per the germline V gene, CDR1 is KGHSH and CDR2 is LQKENI. The CDR3 sequence: CASSPGQGDYGYTF. For the CDR3, the DNA is TGTGCCAGCTCACCGGGACAGGGGGACTATGGCTACACCTTC.

This chain connects TRBV7-9 to TRBJ2-5; D could derive from TRBD1 or TRBD2 (5 bases each). CDR3 length: 13 residues. Trimming shortened V by 6 bases and J by 5 bases, and 13 bases separated the two germline ends. CDR1 and CDR2 (germline): SEHNR, FQNEAQ (reference sequence). This CDR3 reads CASSTLWGETQYF. The CDR3 region has the DNA TGTGCCAGCAGTACTCTATGGGGGGAGACCCAGTACTTC.

The chain has TRBV9 and TRBJ2-3; TRBD2 is a possible D gene (5 bases). Trimming pared 3 bases from V and 0 bases from J, leaving 11 bases between. This CDR3 spans 15 amino acids. Looked up from germline, CDR1 is SGDLS and CDR2 is YYNGEE. The CDR3 loop is CASSALGSSTDTQYF. The CDR3 DNA reads TGTGCCAGCAGCGCACTAGGTTCTAGCACAGATACGCAGTATTTT.

The chain couples TRBV11-3 to TRBJ2-2; D is ambiguous. The CDR3 contains 14 residues. Germline V lookup: CDR1 SGHNT, CDR2 YENEEA. The V end lost 5 bases, the J end lost 2 bases, and 9 bases lay between the germline ends. The CDR3 reads CASSRIANTGELFF. The CDR3 DNA reads as TGTGCCAGCAGCCGGATTGCTAACACCGGGGAGCTGTTTTTT.

The chain has TRBV2 and TRBJ1-1; possible D gene TRBD1, 5 bases. Germline V gene lookup returns CDR1 SNHLY and CDR2 FYNNEI. The CDR3 sequence is 14 residues long. Between the trimmed V and J ends, which lost 4 bases and 6 bases, there was a span of 15 bases. In DNA form, the CDR3 reads TGTGCCAGCAGTGTTTCGGCAGGGAGTGCTGAAGCTTTCTTT. As protein: CASSVSAGSAEAFF.

This rearrangement joins TRBV5-1 to TRBJ2-2, with 8 bases that match TRBD2. CDR3 length: 17 residues. J gave up 0 bases and V 3 bases, and 7 bases lay outside the gene matches. From germline, CDR1 is SGHRS and CDR2 YFSETQ. CDR3 coding DNA: TGCGCCAGCAGCTCCCACAGCGGGGGAACGAACACCGGGGAGCTGTTTTTT. This encodes CASSSHSGGTNTGELFF.

The chain is built from TRBV7-3 and TRBJ2-7; 7 positions match TRBD1. V was pared by 1 base and J by 3 bases, with 3 bases of the junction left unmatched. Germline V gene data show CDR1 as SGHTA and CDR2 as FQGTGA. CDR3 length: 14 amino acids. CDR3 bases: TGTGCCAGCAGCTTAAAACCAGGGGGCTACGAGCAGTACTTC. Amino acids: CASSLKPGGYEQYF. The entire variable domain, with the rest obtained from reference TRBV7-3 and TRBJ2-7, is as follows: GAGVSQTPSNKVTEKGKYVELRCDPISGHTALYWYRQSLGQGPEFLIYFQGTGAADDSGLPNDRFFAVRPEGSVSTLKIQRTERGDSAVYLCASSLKPGGYEQYFGPGTRLTVT.

Written as DNA, the CDR3 is TGTGCCAGCAGTTTTTCCCCTCTTAATGAGCAGTTCTTC. Its protein product is CASSFSPLNEQFF. This chain joins TRBV27 and TRBJ2-1; no definite D call. CDR3 length: 13 amino acids. Germline CDR1 is MNHEY and CDR2 is SMNVEV (reference sequence). Trimming took off 3 bases at V and 7 bases at J, with 10 bases between the two ends.

V gene TRBV2 combines with J gene TRBJ1-2; D remains unclear. The CDR3 is 16 amino acids. The V gene's germline CDR1 is SNHLY and CDR2 FYNNEI. Trimming took 6 bases from V and 0 from J, leaving 17 bases between them. CDR3 region: CASRDSPGSPNYGYTF. The CDR3 DNA reads as TGTGCCAGCAGGGACTCGCCGGGAAGTCCTAACTATGGCTACACCTTC.

This clone was seen more than once but under ten times. This chain joins TRBV4-2 and TRBJ2-3; TRBD2 aligns across 7 bases. The CDR3 covers 15 residues. Trimming cost V 3 bases and J 3 bases; bases outside gene matches: 6. Germline V CDR1 and CDR2: LGHNA, YNFKEQ. The CDR3 nucleotides are TGTGCCAGCAGCCAGGCGGGAGAACGAACAGATACGCAGTATTTT. Amino acids: CASSQAGERTDTQYF.

This clone was detected ten times or more. The chain carries TRBV2 and TRBJ2-7, with TRBD1 matching 7 bases. V shed 6 bases, J shed 0 bases, and the junction held 8 bases outside the gene matches. The CDR3 has 15 residues. Per germline, CDR1 SNHLY and CDR2 FYNNEI. The CDR3 DNA reads TGTGCCAGCAGGAGGACACAGGGGACCTCCTACGAGCAGTACTTC. This sequence encodes CASRRTQGTSYEQYF.

This clone was seen a handful of times. V is TRBV30 and J is TRBJ1-5, with 8 bases fitting TRBD1. The V gene end was trimmed by 3 bases and the J gene end by 3 bases; junction bases not matched to a gene: 4. There are 14 residues in the CDR3. In germline, CDR1 is GTSNPN, CDR2 SVGIG (reference sequence). The CDR3 coding sequence is TGTGCCTGGAGCGGGACAGGCCCCAATCAGCCCCAGCATTTT. Translated, it gives CAWSGTGPNQPQHF.

The V and J genes are TRBV5-1 and TRBJ2-1; D remains ambiguous. V lost 4 bases and J 6 bases, leaving 17 bases between the germline ends. CDR3 size: 15 residues. Per germline, CDR1 SGHRS and CDR2 YFSETQ. CDR3 sequence: CASSPAGVRFNEQFF. DNA for the CDR3: TGCGCCAGCAGCCCAGCAGGCGTACGCTTCAATGAGCAGTTCTTC.

Only one count was recorded for this clone. V usage is TRBV27 and J usage is TRBJ2-5; unclear D gene. The CDR3 totals 13 residues. Germline V gene data show CDR1 as MNHEY and CDR2 as SMNVEV (reference sequence). V was shortened by 8 bases and J by 5 bases, with 15 bases between the two germline ends. CDR3 sequence reads: CASRPGARETQYF. CDR3 nucleotides: TGTGCCAGCCGTCCAGGCGCGCGGGAGACCCAGTACTTC.

This chain connects TRBV6-7 to TRBJ2-5; 9 bases line up with TRBD2. TRBV6-7 is given ORF status, its function remaining uncertain. V lost 2 bases to trimming and J lost 1 base; unmatched junction nucleotides: 17. CDR3 length: 20 amino acids. The CDR3, as DNA: TGTGCCAGCAGTTACCGTAGGCAGGCTAGCGGGGTCCCGCTCCAAGAGACCCAGTACTTC. Its translation: CASSYRRQASGVPLQETQYF.

The V call is TRBV7-2, the J call TRBJ1-1; the D gene is possibly TRBD1 (6 bases). Per the germline V gene, CDR1 is SGHTA and CDR2 is FQGNSA. This CDR3 has 15 amino acids. The V end lost 5 bases, the J end lost 0 bases, and 13 bases lay between the germline ends. The CDR3, as DNA: TGTGCCAGCAGCATAAACCCAGGGGTGAACACTGAAGCTTTCTTT. Amino acid sequence: CASSINPGVNTEAFF. Full variable domain (outside the CDR3, taken from reference TRBV7-2 and TRBJ1-1): GAGVSQSPSNKVTEKGKDVELRCDPISGHTALYWYRQSLGQGLEFLIYFQGNSAPDKSGLPSDRFSAERTGGSVSTLTIQRTQQEDSAVYLCASSINPGVNTEAFFGQGTRLTVV.

The CDR3 DNA sequence: TGTGCCTGGAGTGTTCTAACTGGAAACACCATATATTTT. Protein sequence: CAWSVLTGNTIYF. The chain recombines TRBV30 with TRBJ1-3; D remains unclear. Looked up from germline, CDR1 is GTSNPN and CDR2 is SVGIG (reference sequence). CDR3 size: 13 residues. V lost 0 bases and J 2 bases, leaving 5 bases between the germline ends. The full variable domain, in which reference TRBV30 and TRBJ1-3 provide the parts outside the CDR3, is SQTIHQWPATLVQPVGSPLSLECTVEGTSNPNLYWYRQAAGRGLQLLFYSVGIGQISSEVPQNLSASRPQDRQFILSSKKLLLSDSGFYLCAWSVLTGNTIYFGEGSWLTVV.

The V gene is TRBV18, the J gene TRBJ1-2, with TRBD1 identical over 7 bases. The CDR3 sequence is 14 residues long. Germline CDR1 reads KGHSH; CDR2 reads LQKENI. The V segment lost 3 bases and the J segment 3 bases; nucleotides outside the gene matches: 4. Here the CDR3 reads CASSPTGSHYGYTF. The CDR3 DNA is TGTGCCAGCTCACCGACAGGGTCTCACTATGGCTACACCTTC.

The V gene is TRBV4-2, the J gene TRBJ1-5, with 7 nucleotides matching TRBD1. Germline lookup yields CDR1 LGHNA and CDR2 YNFKEQ. The CDR3 has 15 amino acids. The junction had 6 bases not matched to a gene; V was cut back by 0 bases and J by 7 bases. The CDR3 bases are TGTGCCAGCAGCCAAGAACACAGGGGCGTCCAGCCCCAGCATTTT. Translated: CASSQEHRGVQPQHF.

The chain couples TRBV6-5 to TRBJ1-6; D perhaps matches TRBD1 (6 bases). There are 15 residues in the CDR3. Trimming pared 8 bases from V and 2 bases from J, leaving 13 bases between. Germline assignment: CDR1 MNHEY and CDR2 SVGAGI. The CDR3 protein is CASGTGTPYNSPLHF. The CDR3 coding sequence is TGTGCCAGCGGGACCGGGACACCCTATAATTCACCCCTCCACTTT.

This clone was observed a few times. The chain combines TRBV29-1 with TRBJ1-1, with D possibly TRBD1 on 6 matching bases. Germline CDR1 is SQVTM and CDR2 is ANQGSEA. The CDR3 consists of 13 residues. Deletions cut 0 bases from V and 7 bases from J, with 12 bases between. CDR3 DNA sequence: TGCAGCGTTGAAGAACCGGGACATCTTGAAGCTTTCTTT. As protein: CSVEEPGHLEAFF.

This clone was seen only once. The V gene is TRBV6-1, the J gene TRBJ2-5, with 9 positions matching TRBD1. The germline gives CDR1 MNHNS, CDR2 SASEGT. The V and J ends lost 4 bases and 5 bases, in that order; junction bases with no gene match: 11. The CDR3 extends over 16 amino acids. Here the CDR3 DNA reads TGTGCCAGCAGTGTACTAGACGGGACAGGGAGGGAGACCCAGTACTTC. Its protein is CASSVLDGTGRETQYF.